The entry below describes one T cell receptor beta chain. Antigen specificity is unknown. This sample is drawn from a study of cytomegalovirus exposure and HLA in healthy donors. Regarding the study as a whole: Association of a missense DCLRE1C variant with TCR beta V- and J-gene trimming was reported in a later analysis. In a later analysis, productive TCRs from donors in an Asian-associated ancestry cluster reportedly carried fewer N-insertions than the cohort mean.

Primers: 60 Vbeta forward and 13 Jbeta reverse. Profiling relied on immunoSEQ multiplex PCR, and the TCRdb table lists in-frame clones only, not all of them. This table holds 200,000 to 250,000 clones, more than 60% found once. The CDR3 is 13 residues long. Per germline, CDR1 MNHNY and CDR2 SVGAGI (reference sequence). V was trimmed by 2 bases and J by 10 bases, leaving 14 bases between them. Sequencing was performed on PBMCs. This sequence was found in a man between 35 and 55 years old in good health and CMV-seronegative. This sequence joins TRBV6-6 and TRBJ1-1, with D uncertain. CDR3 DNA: TGTGCCAGCAGTTACCGTCCCGAAGCTGGAGCTTTCTTT. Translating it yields CASSYRPEAGAFF.